This T cell receptor (beta chain) derives from a study of blood T cells in healthy people across ages. The CDR3 runs to 13 residues. With 3 bases clipped from V and 1 base from J, the junction kept 0 bases outside the gene matches. Together with a sample-barcoded 5' primer, a J-beta primer mix was included in a second PCR lasting roughly 6 to 12 cycles. Each cDNA was tagged by a template-switch adaptor containing 12 random nucleotides. In TCRdb, the 5' RACE reads were re-called with MiXCR into one record per CDR3 protein. The table shows under 1,000,000 distinct CDR3 sequences, with around half occurring only once. This clonotype was recorded at least ten times.

The chain carries TRBV12-3 or TRBV12-4 and TRBJ2-7; 7 bases align to TRBD1. The sample consisted of blood. The sequence was obtained from a man older than 75 in good health. This chain's CDR3 is CASSLTGSYEQYF. The CDR3 DNA follows: TGTGCCAGCAGTTTGACAGGGTCCTACGAGCAGTACTTC.